What follows are 24 T cell receptor beta chains derived from one specimen sequenced in a study of Ad26.COV2.S vaccination and SARS-CoV-2 variants. The assay was immunoSEQ multiplex PCR, and TCRdb's table has in-frame clones only and misses some. The sample includes hundreds of thousands of clones, approximately 90% of them seen just once. Treatment described: 19 received Ad26.COV2.S at low or high dose, single or two shots; five or six received placebo; per-sample allocation not given. Samples analyzed were those drawn on day 63 after the first vaccine or placebo injection. The sample in question was peripheral blood, obtained in a trial of Ad26.COV2.S vaccine versus placebo. All receptors derive from a person aged 18-65 years who received the Ad26.COV2.S COVID-19 vaccine or a placebo.

The rearrangement uses TRBV19 and TRBJ1-2; the match to TRBD1 covers 7 bases. V lost 5 bases, J lost 4 bases, and 10 bases stayed unmatched. The CDR3 length is 15 residues. The germline V gene encodes CDR1 LNHDA and CDR2 SQIVND (reference sequence). The CDR3: CASSDARGRAYGYTF. The DNA for the CDR3 is TGTGCCAGTAGTGATGCGAGGGGGCGCGCCTATGGCTACACCTTC.

This chain connects TRBV5-6 to TRBJ2-7; 8 nucleotides match TRBD1. The CDR3 is made up of 15 amino acids. In germline, CDR1 is SGHDT, CDR2 YYEEEE. V trimming: 7 bases; J trimming: 5 bases; junction bases outside the gene matches: 14. CDR3 residues: CASRMQGAMVDEQYF. As DNA, the CDR3 is TGTGCCAGCCGAATGCAGGGGGCTATGGTGGACGAGCAGTACTTC.

The chain has TRBV2 and TRBJ2-3, with D tentatively TRBD1 (6 bases). This CDR3 is built from 14 residues. V was cut by 4 bases and J by 1 base, with 9 bases left in between. The germline gives CDR1 SNHLY, CDR2 FYNNEI. In DNA, the CDR3 is TGTGCCAGCAGTGTACAGGGCCGCACAGATACGCAGTATTTT. Residues: CASSVQGRTDTQYF.

V and J are TRBV10-2 and TRBJ2-5; 10 bases agree with TRBD2. This CDR3 is built from 18 residues. CDR1 and CDR2 from the germline V gene are WSHSY and SAAADI. Trimming took 6 bases from V and 5 from J; bases not matched to a gene: 18. CDR3 nucleotide sequence: TGCGCCAGCAGCCACCCGGAGAAAGCGGGGGGGGAAGGGGAGACCCAGTACTTC. It codes for CASSHPEKAGGEGETQYF.

V usage is TRBV2 and J usage is TRBJ1-4; possible D gene TRBD1, 5 bases. Germline lookup yields CDR1 SNHLY and CDR2 FYNNEI. The CDR3 is 14 residues long. V was pared by 5 bases and J by 12 bases, with 19 bases between. The CDR3: CASSPLSSGVQLFF. The CDR3 nucleotides read TGTGCCAGCAGTCCTCTCTCATCGGGGGTCCAACTGTTTTTT.

The chain links TRBV7-2 to TRBJ2-5; D gene uncertain. The germline gives CDR1 SGHTA, CDR2 FQGNSA. Between the trimmed V and J ends, which lost 4 bases and 0 bases, there was a span of 6 bases. The CDR3 is 13 amino acids. This CDR3 reads CASSYDHQETQYF. The CDR3 DNA reads as TGTGCCAGCAGCTACGACCACCAAGAGACCCAGTACTTC. The variable domain in full, completed from reference TRBV7-2 and TRBJ2-5, reads GAGVSQSPSNKVTEKGKDVELRCDPISGHTALYWYRQSLGQGLEFLIYFQGNSAPDKSGLPSDRFSAERTGGSVSTLTIQRTQQEDSAVYLCASSYDHQETQYFGPGTRLLVL.

The chain joins TRBV6-5 to TRBJ2-1; 7 positions agree with TRBD1. Trimming cost V 2 bases and J 8 bases; bases outside gene matches: 9. Germline V CDR1 and CDR2: MNHEY, SVGAGI. The CDR3 loop spans 15 amino acids. The CDR3 DNA reads as TGTGCCAGCAGTTACGGAGACAGGGAATTTGATGAGCAGTTCTTC. It translates to CASSYGDREFDEQFF.

CDR3 region: CASSQRGGWGNQPQHF. CDR3 sequence (DNA): TGTGCCAGCAGTCAAAGAGGGGGCTGGGGCAATCAGCCCCAGCATTTT. The genes are TRBV2 and TRBJ1-5, with 7 bases identical to TRBD1. With V trimmed by 5 bases and J by 2 bases, 9 bases remained unmatched. Germline-derived CDR1 and CDR2 are SNHLY and FYNNEI. CDR3 length: 16 residues.

The J gene is TRBJ2-7, the V gene TRBV7-2; D is ambiguous. The CDR3 spans 12 residues. V lost 6 bases and J lost 10, with 16 bases in between. CDR1 is SGHTA and CDR2 is FQGNSA in the germline V gene. Written as DNA, the CDR3 is TGTGCCAGCAGTTCCGGGTCGTCAACCCAGTACTTC. Its translation: CASSSGSSTQYF.

The chain is built from TRBV18 and TRBJ1-2; 12 bases align to TRBD1. CDR1 KGHSH and CDR2 LQKENI come from the germline V gene. CDR3 size: 17 residues. Trimming at V came to 3 bases and at J to 3 bases, leaving 8 bases not matched to a gene. The CDR3 DNA is TGTGCCAGCTCACCGGAGGGACAGGGGGCGTATCACTATGGCTACACCTTC. This codes for CASSPEGQGAYHYGYTF.

V and J are TRBV2 and TRBJ1-5; D gene ambiguous. This CDR3 is 14 amino acids long. V was shortened by 5 bases and J by 0 bases, with 8 bases between the two germline ends. Germline CDR1 SNHLY, CDR2 FYNNEI. CDR3 in DNA: TGTGCCAGCAGTTTCGGAGGTAGCAATCAGCCCCAGCATTTT. Amino acids: CASSFGGSNQPQHF.

The chain carries TRBV30 and TRBJ2-1, with TRBD2 matching over 9 bases. Trimming cost V 6 bases and J 8 bases; bases outside gene matches: 11. The CDR3 extends over 14 amino acids. Germline-derived CDR1 and CDR2 are GTSNPN and SVGIG (reference sequence). CDR3 protein: CACSSGGAYYEQFF. In DNA, the CDR3 is TGTGCCTGCAGTAGCGGGGGAGCCTATTATGAGCAGTTCTTC.

This chain connects TRBV3-1 (or the pseudogene TRBV3-2) to TRBJ2-5; 10 bases agree with TRBD1. CDR1 is LGHDT, CDR2 YNNKEL, per germline (reference sequence). The trim removed 2 bases at V and 4 bases at J, leaving 1 base unmatched. The CDR3 is 14 amino acids. The CDR3 bases are TGTGCCAGCAGCCAACGACAGGGGGCAGAGACCCAGTACTTC. It translates to CASSQRQGAETQYF.

The CDR3 here is CASSLRPGQGYEQYF. CDR3 DNA: TGTGCCAGCAGTTTAAGGCCGGGACAGGGCTACGAGCAGTACTTC. The V gene is TRBV28, the J gene TRBJ2-7; 9 nucleotides line up with TRBD1. The CDR3 has 15 residues. Per germline, CDR1 MDHEN and CDR2 SYDVKM. Trimming removed 2 bases from V and 3 bases from J; junction bases left unmatched: 5.

J is TRBJ1-4 and V is TRBV27, with D perhaps matching TRBD1 (5 bases). Trimming took 7 bases from V and 8 from J, leaving 17 bases between them. The CDR3 extends over 14 amino acids. Per the germline V gene, CDR1 is MNHEY and CDR2 is SMNVEV (reference sequence). This CDR3 is CASKTGQVREKLFF. In nucleotides, the CDR3 is TGTGCCAGCAAAACCGGACAAGTTAGAGAAAAACTGTTTTTT. Full variable domain (rest looked up from reference TRBV27 and TRBJ1-4): EAQVTQNPRYLITVTGKKLTVTCSQNMNHEYMSWYRQDPGLGLRQIYYSMNVEVTDKGDVPEGYKVSRKEKRNFPLILESPSPNQTSLYFCASKTGQVREKLFFGSGTQLSVL.

The chain couples TRBV9 to TRBJ1-5; perhaps TRBD1 as D (5 bases). Germline V gene data show CDR1 as SGDLS and CDR2 as YYNGEE. This CDR3 is built from 13 residues. The V gene lost 3 bases and the J gene lost 6 bases, with 10 bases spanning the gap. The CDR3 DNA follows: TGTGCCAGCAGCGACGGGGCCGGTCAGCCCCAGCATTTT. Its protein is CASSDGAGQPQHF.

The chain is built from TRBV5-1 and TRBJ2-2, with a tentative D call TRBD2 (5 bases). The CDR3 covers 15 residues. Trimming left V 4 bases short and J 0 bases short, with 10 bases between. Germline V CDR1 and CDR2: SGHRS, YFSETQ. CDR3 sequence: CASSRAAANTGELFF. Here the CDR3 DNA reads TGCGCCAGCAGCAGAGCGGCGGCGAACACCGGGGAGCTGTTTTTT.

This chain links TRBV19 with TRBJ2-1; 9 nucleotides agree with TRBD1. CDR1 and CDR2 (germline): LNHDA, SQIVND (reference sequence). This CDR3 contains 13 residues. Trimming cost V 8 bases and J 7 bases; bases outside gene matches: 6. Written as DNA, the CDR3 is TGTGCCAGTGGGACAGGGCTGAAGAATGAGCAGTTCTTC. Its protein is CASGTGLKNEQFF.

This chain links TRBV2 with TRBJ1-1; D gene unclear. The germline V gene has CDR1 SNHLY and CDR2 FYNNEI. V was trimmed by 6 bases and J by 3 bases, leaving 11 bases between them. The CDR3 has 13 residues. CDR3 bases: TGTGCCAGCAGGGGGAGGGTACACACTGAAGCTTTCTTT. It specifies CASRGRVHTEAFF.

This chain joins TRBV4-1 and TRBJ1-5; a weak D match, TRBD1 (6 bases). V was pared by 0 bases and J by 3 bases, with 15 bases between. Per germline, CDR1 MGHRA and CDR2 YSYEKL. The CDR3 has 17 residues. The CDR3 reads CASSQDVKGVHNQPQHF. CDR3 DNA: TGCGCCAGCAGCCAAGATGTCAAGGGGGTGCACAATCAGCCCCAGCATTTT.

V gene TRBV5-6 combines with J gene TRBJ2-4; 7 nucleotides align to TRBD2. V lost 1 base, J lost 0 bases, and 7 bases stayed unmatched. The CDR3 is 17 amino acids. Germline loops: CDR1 SGHDT, CDR2 YYEEEE. For the CDR3, the DNA is TGTGCCAGCAGCTTGTTTCAGCGGGACCTAGCCAAAAACATTCAGTACTTC. This sequence encodes CASSLFQRDLAKNIQYF.

The chain links TRBV5-4 to TRBJ2-2, with 7 nucleotides matching TRBD1. The CDR3 has 13 residues. Trimming took 4 bases from V and 6 from J; bases not matched to a gene: 3. CDR1 is SGHNT, CDR2 YYREEE, per germline (reference sequence). CDR3 coding DNA: TGTGCCAGCAGCGCACAGGGGTCCGGGGAGCTGTTTTTT. Translation gives CASSAQGSGELFF.

The genes are TRBV5-1 and TRBJ2-7; tentatively, D is TRBD1 or TRBD2 (7 bases each). In germline, CDR1 is SGHRS, CDR2 YFSETQ. V dropped 4 bases and J dropped 2 bases, with 19 bases sitting between them. The CDR3 has 16 amino acids. CDR3 loop: CASSPRGEGATYEQYF. The CDR3 region has the DNA TGCGCCAGCAGCCCAAGGGGGGAGGGGGCGACCTACGAGCAGTACTTC.

The CDR3 loop reads CASSSKGDLNTEAFF. The CDR3, as DNA: TGTGCCAGCAGTTCGAAGGGCGATCTAAACACTGAAGCTTTCTTT. The rearrangement links TRBV27 to TRBJ1-1; no reliable D call. This CDR3 is 15 amino acids long. The germline V gene encodes CDR1 MNHEY and CDR2 SMNVEV (reference sequence). V dropped 4 bases and J dropped 2 bases, with 14 bases sitting between them.